The 16 T cell receptor beta chains below all came from one sample that was sequenced in a study of vaccination effects on CD4 cells after COVID-19. Assay: immunoSEQ multiplex PCR; the TCRdb copy retains only in-frame clones and omits some. This repertoire shows fewer than 80,000 clones, roughly 74% found once; its top ten account for less than 2%. Antigen-specific CD4+ T cell clonotypes were called by their expansion after viral peptide-pool culture in ViraFEST. Following 10 days of culture, CD4+ T cells were isolated. All participants had two doses of either the BNT162b2 or mRNA-1273 vaccine. No antigens are known for them. The sample here was CD4+ T cells from PBMCs cultured with HCoV-229E spike peptides, taken after COVID-19 vaccination. Receptors originate from a human donor who received a COVID-19 vaccine.

This clone was recorded a few times. The chain carries TRBV19 and TRBJ1-4; D is ambiguous. Germline CDR1 reads LNHDA; CDR2 reads SQIVND (reference sequence). V gave up 5 bases and J gave up 5 bases, with 15 bases separating them. The CDR3 extends over 15 amino acids. CDR3 DNA sequence: TGTGCCAGTAGTTTATGGGCGGGGAGAAATGAAAAACTGTTTTTT. Translated, it gives CASSLWAGRNEKLFF.

This clone was seen just once. The genes are TRBV7-8 and TRBJ1-1; 9 bases fit TRBD1. CDR3 length equals 15 residues. Germline lookup yields CDR1 SGHVS and CDR2 FQNEAQ. V dropped 5 bases and J dropped 3; count of bases not matched to a gene: 7. The CDR3 sequence is CASSPNRGRDTEAFF. CDR3 nucleotide sequence: TGTGCCAGCAGCCCTAACAGGGGGCGGGACACTGAAGCTTTCTTT. Full variable domain (remainder filled in from reference TRBV7-8 and TRBJ1-1): GAGVSQSPRYKVAKRGQDVALRCDPISGHVSLFWYQQALGQGPEFLTYFQNEAQLDKSGLPSDRFFAERPEGSVSTLKIQRTQQEDSAVYLCASSPNRGRDTEAFFGQGTRLTVV.

V is TRBV5-1 and J is TRBJ2-5, with a weak D call TRBD1 (6 bases). The germline gives CDR1 SGHRS, CDR2 YFSETQ. V was pared by 5 bases and J by 5 bases, with 22 bases between. The length of the CDR3 is 16 residues. This chain's CDR3 is CASSPITARQGETQYF. DNA of the CDR3: TGCGCCAGCAGTCCTATCACAGCCCGTCAGGGGGAGACCCAGTACTTC. The full variable domain, its missing parts supplied by reference TRBV5-1 and TRBJ2-5, is KAGVTQTPRYLIKTRGQQVTLSCSPISGHRSVSWYQQTPGQGLQFLFEYFSETQRNKGNFPGRFSGRQFSNSRSEMNVSTLELGDSALYLCASSPITARQGETQYFGPGTRLLVL.

CDR3 in amino acids: CASRVGTDTQYF. The DNA for the CDR3 is TGTGCCAGCCGGGTGGGGACAGATACGCAGTATTTT. The V gene is TRBV2, the J gene TRBJ2-3; D not certain. V dropped 8 bases and J dropped 3 bases, with 9 bases sitting between them. The CDR3 covers 12 residues. Germline-derived CDR1 and CDR2 are SNHLY and FYNNEI.

The rearrangement links TRBV18 to TRBJ1-1; no clear D gene. V lost 6 bases and J lost 1, with 15 bases in between. This CDR3 has 15 residues. Germline CDR1 and CDR2: KGHSH and LQKENI. DNA of the CDR3: TGTGCCAGCTCCCTAAGTCGGGGTTCGAACACTGAAGCTTTCTTT. This sequence encodes CASSLSRGSNTEAFF.

V and J are TRBV28 and TRBJ2-3; perhaps TRBD1 as D (6 bases). Trimming shortened V by 6 bases and J by 4 bases, and 14 bases separated the two germline ends. The CDR3 extends over 14 amino acids. Germline CDR1 MDHEN, CDR2 SYDVKM. The CDR3 DNA follows: TGTGCCAGCAGAGCCTACAGGGTGGCAGATACGCAGTATTTT. Amino acids: CASRAYRVADTQYF. Drawing the rest from reference TRBV28 and TRBJ2-3, the complete variable domain is DVKVTQSSRYLVKRTGEKVFLECVQDMDHENMFWYRQDPGLGLRLIYFSYDVKMKEKGDIPEGYSVSREKKERFSLILESASTNQTSMYLCASRAYRVADTQYFGPGTRLTVL.

This clone appeared once. The V and J genes are TRBV5-1 and TRBJ2-1; D is uncertain. The CDR3 length is 13 residues. Germline CDR1 reads SGHRS; CDR2 reads YFSETQ. Trimming took off 0 bases at V and 8 bases at J, with 9 bases between the two ends. CDR3: CASSLAAGYEQFF. The CDR3 bases are TGCGCCAGCAGCTTGGCCGCAGGCTATGAGCAGTTCTTC.

This chain connects TRBV6-5 to TRBJ1-1, with 7 bases matching TRBD1. V gave up 9 bases and J gave up 2 bases; unmatched junction bases: 6. Germline-derived CDR1 and CDR2 are MNHEY and SVGAGI. This CDR3 contains 13 residues. This CDR3 reads CASQGGLNTEAFF. As DNA, the CDR3 is TGTGCCAGTCAGGGGGGACTCAACACTGAAGCTTTCTTT.

The V gene is TRBV28, the J gene TRBJ1-1; D may be TRBD1 (5 bases). With 8 bases removed from V and 6 bases from J, the gap between germline ends came to 19 bases. This CDR3 comprises 14 residues. Germline V CDR1 and CDR2: MDHEN, SYDVKM. The CDR3 bases are TGTGCCAGCTGGGAGGTCGGGGCCCGGCCTGAAGCTTTCTTT. Protein sequence: CASWEVGARPEAFF.

This chain links TRBV3-1 (or the pseudogene TRBV3-2) with TRBJ2-5; 9 bases line up with TRBD2. With 1 base clipped from V and 6 bases from J, the junction kept 9 bases outside the gene matches. Germline V CDR1 and CDR2: LGHDT, YNNKEL (reference sequence). The CDR3 has 16 residues. This chain's CDR3 is CASSQVRASGKQTQYF. The CDR3 DNA follows: TGTGCCAGCAGCCAAGTTAGGGCTAGCGGGAAGCAGACCCAGTACTTC.

This clone was counted only a few times. The genes are TRBV18 and TRBJ2-5, with D possibly called TRBD1 or TRBD2 (5 bases each). Per the germline V gene, CDR1 is KGHSH and CDR2 is LQKENI. Trimming left V 1 base short and J 3 bases short, with 12 bases between. The CDR3 is 15 amino acids. In DNA form, the CDR3 reads TGTGCCAGCTCACCACTAGGGACCGAGAAAGAGACCCAGTACTTC. Translating it yields CASSPLGTEKETQYF.

The gene calls are TRBV11-3 and TRBJ1-6; D might be TRBD1 (6 bases). Trimming took off 1 base at V and 7 bases at J, with 8 bases between the two ends. The CDR3 contains 14 residues. CDR1 and CDR2 (germline): SGHNT, YENEEA. CDR3 in amino acids: CASSLAGQNSPLHF. CDR3 bases: TGTGCCAGCAGCTTAGCTGGACAGAATTCACCCCTCCACTTT.

The chain links TRBV24-1 to TRBJ2-5; the match to TRBD2 covers 8 bases. The length of the CDR3 is 16 residues. The germline CDR1 and CDR2 sequences are KGHDR and SFDVKD. Trimming cost V 3 bases and J 4 bases; bases outside gene matches: 9. CDR3 loop: CATSDPTGREGETQYF. Written as DNA, the CDR3 is TGTGCCACCAGTGATCCAACCGGGAGGGAAGGAGAGACCCAGTACTTC.

This sequence joins TRBV6-2 or TRBV6-3 and TRBJ2-7; TRBD2 matches at 8 bases. The CDR3 is made up of 15 amino acids. With 2 bases clipped from V and 2 bases from J, the junction kept 5 bases outside the gene matches. Germline lookup yields CDR1 MNHEY and CDR2 SVGEGT. This chain's CDR3 is CASSYVAGSPYEQYV. The CDR3 nucleotides are TGTGCCAGCAGTTACGTAGCGGGGTCCCCCTACGAGCAGTACGTC.

The chain joins TRBV11-2 to TRBJ2-1, with D tentatively TRBD2 (6 bases). Germline lookup yields CDR1 SGHAT and CDR2 FQNNGV. The length of the CDR3 is 16 residues. V lost 5 bases and J 2 bases, leaving 16 bases between the germline ends. CDR3 sequence: CASSAGTGTAYNEQFF. In DNA form, the CDR3 reads TGTGCCAGCAGCGCGGGAACCGGGACCGCCTACAATGAGCAGTTCTTC.

The chain combines TRBV6-5 with TRBJ1-2, with D hard to call. The CDR3 loop spans 13 amino acids. Germline V CDR1 and CDR2: MNHEY, SVGAGI. The V end lost 2 bases, the J end lost 4 bases, and 8 bases lay between the germline ends. In DNA, the CDR3 is TGTGCCAGCAGTTACGAGTCGGGCTATGGCTACACCTTC. Translated, it gives CASSYESGYGYTF.